This T cell receptor (beta chain) comes out of a study of T cell changes during pregnancy in multiple sclerosis. Data came from immunoSEQ multiplex PCR; TCRdb stores just in-frame clones and leaves some out. The sample holds more than 65,000 clones, about 89% seen once. The CDR3 has 11 residues. The V end was cut by 4 bases, the J end by 0 bases, with 3 bases between. CDR1 is DFQATT, CDR2 SNEGSKA, per germline (reference sequence). This clone was observed a few times. This chain uses TRBV20-1 with TRBJ1-1; D is ambiguous. The receptor's source is a female donor with multiple sclerosis, enrolled in a pregnancy study. The source was peripheral blood, collected in the first trimester of pregnancy. The CDR3 sequence is CSAIMNTEAFF. For the CDR3, the DNA is TGCAGTGCTATTATGAACACTGAAGCTTTCTTT.